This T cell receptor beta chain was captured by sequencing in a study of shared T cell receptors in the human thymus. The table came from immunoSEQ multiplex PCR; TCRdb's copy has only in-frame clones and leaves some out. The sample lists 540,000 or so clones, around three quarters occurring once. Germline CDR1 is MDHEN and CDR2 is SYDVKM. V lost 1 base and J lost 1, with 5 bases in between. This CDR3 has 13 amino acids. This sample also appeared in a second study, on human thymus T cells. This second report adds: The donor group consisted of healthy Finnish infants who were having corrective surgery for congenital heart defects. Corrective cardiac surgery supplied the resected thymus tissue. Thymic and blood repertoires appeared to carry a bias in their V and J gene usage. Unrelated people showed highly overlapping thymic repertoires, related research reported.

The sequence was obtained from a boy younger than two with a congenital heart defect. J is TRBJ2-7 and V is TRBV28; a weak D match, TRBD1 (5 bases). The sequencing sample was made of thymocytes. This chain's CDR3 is CASSLYRSYEQYF. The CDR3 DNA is TGTGCCAGCAGTTTATACAGGTCCTACGAGCAGTACTTC.